The source of this T cell receptor (beta chain) is a study of T cell clones after liver transplantation. For this clone: Other DNA sequences within the sample encode an identical CDR3.

The germline V gene has CDR1 MDHEN and CDR2 SYDVKM. This CDR3 comprises 12 residues. V lost 2 bases and J lost 1, with 3 bases in between. Assay used: immunoSEQ multiplex PCR; TCRdb lists only in-frame clones, some missing. This sample has about 47,000 clones, with 86% found just once. This TCR was recovered from a human patient who received a liver transplant. Some T cells may be provided by the graft donor. The sample was CD8+ T cells from blood, taken 12 months after liver transplant. The rearrangement joins TRBV28 to TRBJ2-7, with D unclear. CDR3 sequence reads: CASSLGSYEQYF. CDR3 coding DNA: TGTGCCAGCAGTTTAGGATCCTACGAGCAGTACTTC.